This TCR beta chain was recorded in a study of T cells after yellow fever vaccination. TCRdb fed the 5' RACE reads into MiXCR, producing one record per CDR3 protein. The table lists about 320,000 distinct CDR3 sequences, 3.5% to 4.5% of them singletons. The CDR3 extends over 14 amino acids. The V end lost 6 bases, the J end lost 4 bases, and 10 bases lay between the germline ends. The genes are TRBV12-3 or TRBV12-4 and TRBJ2-6, with a tentative D call TRBD2 (6 bases). The receptor was derived from a man aged 18 to 29 who received the YFV17D yellow fever vaccine. Sequencing was performed on PBMCs, taken 15 days after the yellow fever booster vaccination. Written as DNA, the CDR3 is TGTGCCAGCAGCACTAGCTTAGGGGCCAACGTCCTGACTTTC. It translates to CASSTSLGANVLTF.